The T cell receptor (beta chain) described here comes from a study of CD8 T cells in ankylosing spondylitis. Notes on the study in general: It appeared that ankylosing spondylitis blood was characterized by a TCR beta motif of fewer than 10 highly homologous variants. The authors found the disease-linked clones to be CD8+ and relatively rare in peripheral blood. As reported, disease-linked clones showed significant enrichment in matched ankylosing spondylitis synovial fluid. Past research had described some motif variants in reactive arthritis synovial fluid and blood.

Germline-derived CDR1 and CDR2 are DFQATT and SNEGSKA (reference sequence). This CDR3 has 11 residues. Trimming shortened V by 7 bases and J by 6 bases, and 12 bases separated the two germline ends. Remarks on this clonotype: Its cognate antigen is unknown.

Library preparation for TCR beta used quantitative 5'-RACE with molecular barcodes. TCRdb independently ran MiXCR on the 5' RACE reads; one entry per CDR3 protein. The sample lists 450,000 to 550,000 distinct CDR3 sequences, approximately 5.3% seen once, with 3.5% in the top ten. The sequencing input was blood, either unsorted or a sorted T cell fraction (not recorded which). The TCR comes from a male donor with ankylosing spondylitis. V gene TRBV20-1 combines with J gene TRBJ1-1; D is ambiguous. Here the CDR3 reads CSDQKVSEAFF. The CDR3 DNA is TGCAGTGACCAGAAGGTCTCTGAAGCTTTCTTT.